This T cell receptor (beta chain) emerged from a study of blood T cells in healthy people across ages. Primed by a sample-barcoded 5' primer and a J-beta primer mix, a second PCR proceeded for 7 to 11 cycles. Each CDR3 protein is one row after TCRdb ran MiXCR on the 5' RACE reads. Counted here are 910,000 or so distinct CDR3 sequences, 51% occurring once; the ten biggest clones make up around a fifth. CDR1 and CDR2 (germline): MNHNS, SASEGT. V trimming: 7 bases; J trimming: 2 bases; junction bases outside the gene matches: 15. The length of the CDR3 is 17 residues. The receptor comes from a woman aged 60 to 75 in good health. Sample: blood. The chain employs TRBV6-1 and TRBJ2-7; 9 bases line up with TRBD1. The CDR3 nucleotides are TGTGCCAGCACTCTGGACAGGGGAGGAACCTTGACCTACGAGCAGTACTTC. It specifies CASTLDRGGTLTYEQYF.